The 21 T cell receptor beta chains reported below all come from one sample, sequenced in a study of cytomegalovirus exposure and HLA in healthy donors. The PCR used 60 Vbeta and 13 Jbeta primers. Produced via immunoSEQ multiplex PCR; TCRdb's table is partial and in-frame only. The sample holds 120,000 to 150,000 clones, 73% seen once. The sequencing sample was made of PBMCs. Receptor source: a woman between 40 and 50 years old in good health and CMV-seronegative.

This chain joins TRBV27 and TRBJ2-5; D call uncertain. The J call may be wrong; the DNA end is better matched by TRBJ2-7. This CDR3 comprises 16 residues. The germline V gene encodes CDR1 MNHEY and CDR2 SMNVEV (reference sequence). CDR3 amino acids: CASSSSAGSRSYEQYF. CDR3 DNA sequence: TGTGCCAGCAGTTCTTCTGCCGGGTCCCGCTCCTACGAGCAGTACTTC.

This clone was detected only once. V and J are TRBV6-1 and TRBJ2-3; D gene unclear. Germline V gives CDR1 MNHNS, CDR2 SASEGT. The CDR3 spans 15 residues. The V end was cut by 4 bases, the J end by 0 bases, with 11 bases between. This CDR3 reads CASSVRRSSTDTQYF. CDR3 bases: TGTGCCAGCAGTGTAAGGCGGTCTAGCACAGATACGCAGTATTTT.

The table lists this clone with a count of one. The CDR3 nucleotides read TGTGCCAGCCGTACAGGGGTGGGCACTGAAGCTTTCTTT. It translates to CASRTGVGTEAFF. The chain carries TRBV2 and TRBJ1-1; 7 bases match TRBD1. CDR3 length: 13 amino acids. J gave up 4 bases and V 8 bases, and 7 bases lay outside the gene matches. CDR1 is SNHLY and CDR2 is FYNNEI in the germline V gene.

The rearrangement uses TRBV7-9 and TRBJ1-5; D call uncertain. Germline CDR1 and CDR2: SEHNR and FQNEAQ (reference sequence). V was pared by 5 bases and J by 0 bases, with 14 bases between. The CDR3 is 16 residues long. CDR3 sequence: CASSRGEGYSNQPQHF. The DNA of the CDR3 is TGTGCCAGCAGCCGCGGGGAAGGCTATAGCAATCAGCCCCAGCATTTT.

The V gene is TRBV5-1, the J gene TRBJ1-5; maybe TRBD1 (5 bases). CDR1 is SGHRS, CDR2 YFSETQ, per germline. The V end lost 3 bases, the J end lost 5 bases, and 12 bases lay between the germline ends. This CDR3 has 14 amino acids. Here the CDR3 reads CASSWGGGDQPQHF. Written as DNA, the CDR3 is TGCGCCAGCAGCTGGGGGGGTGGTGATCAGCCCCAGCATTTT. Looking up the rest from reference TRBV5-1 and TRBJ1-5 gives the full variable domain: KAGVTQTPRYLIKTRGQQVTLSCSPISGHRSVSWYQQTPGQGLQFLFEYFSETQRNKGNFPGRFSGRQFSNSRSEMNVSTLELGDSALYLCASSWGGGDQPQHFGDGTRLSIL.

The V gene is TRBV6-6, the J gene TRBJ1-2; D not certain. The germline V and J ends were trimmed by 7 bases and 4 bases, with 7 bases remaining between them. The CDR3 has 11 residues. From germline, CDR1 is MNHNY and CDR2 SVGAGI (reference sequence). CDR3 sequence reads: CASTNFYGYTF. DNA of the CDR3: TGTGCCAGCACCAACTTCTATGGCTACACCTTC.

The chain has TRBV6-1 and TRBJ1-1, with D unclear. This CDR3 region has 12 residues. V dropped 3 bases and J dropped 11 bases, with 13 bases sitting between them. Germline-derived CDR1 and CDR2 are MNHNS and SASEGT. CDR3 sequence reads: CASSDLSFSAFF. Written as DNA, the CDR3 is TGTGCCAGCAGTGACCTCTCTTTTTCGGCTTTCTTT.

The chain couples TRBV6-1 to TRBJ1-4; perhaps TRBD1 as D (6 bases). Germline V CDR1 and CDR2: MNHNS, SASEGT. V was cut by 2 bases and J by 3 bases, with 13 bases left in between. This CDR3 contains 16 residues. CDR3 nucleotide sequence: TGTGCCAGCAGTGAATACGTCAGGGGACCTAATGAAAAACTGTTTTTT. Translating it yields CASSEYVRGPNEKLFF.

V gene TRBV28 combines with J gene TRBJ1-1; 7 positions agree with TRBD1. There are 12 residues in the CDR3. The V gene's germline CDR1 is MDHEN and CDR2 SYDVKM. V shed 4 bases and J 12 bases; nucleotides not matched to a gene: 8. DNA of the CDR3: TGTGCCAGCAGTTCGGACAGGTACTCGCCTTTCTTT. This codes for CASSSDRYSPFF.

This clone appeared a few times. This chain links TRBV2 with TRBJ1-2; TRBD1 is a possible D gene (6 bases). The V end was cut by 5 bases, the J end by 1 base, with 8 bases between. Per the germline V gene, CDR1 is SNHLY and CDR2 is FYNNEI. CDR3 size: 13 residues. CDR3 sequence reads: CASSQGINYGYTF. Here the CDR3 DNA reads TGTGCCAGCAGTCAGGGGATTAACTATGGCTACACCTTC.

V and J are TRBV28 and TRBJ1-5; 11 bases are a match to TRBD1. The CDR3 extends over 16 amino acids. J gave up 5 bases and V 3 bases, and 6 bases lay outside the gene matches. Germline lookup yields CDR1 MDHEN and CDR2 SYDVKM. The CDR3 protein is CASSFNGQGAYQPQHF. CDR3 nucleotide sequence: TGTGCCAGCAGTTTCAACGGACAGGGGGCTTATCAGCCCCAGCATTTT.

V gene TRBV27 combines with J gene TRBJ2-2; 9 nucleotides align to TRBD1. The CDR3 runs 18 residues. V dropped 2 bases and J dropped 6; count of bases not matched to a gene: 13. Per germline, CDR1 MNHEY and CDR2 SMNVEV (reference sequence). CDR3 region: CASSLHITGTGIPGELFF. The CDR3 DNA reads as TGTGCCAGCAGTTTACACATTACCGGGACAGGGATTCCCGGGGAGCTGTTTTTT.

V gene TRBV7-9 combines with J gene TRBJ2-3, with 7 bases identical to TRBD1. The length of the CDR3 is 16 residues. With 5 bases clipped from V and 4 bases from J, the junction kept 12 bases outside the gene matches. CDR1 is SEHNR and CDR2 is FQNEAQ in the germline V gene (reference sequence). This CDR3 reads CASSLRDSGGADTQYF. The CDR3 nucleotides are TGTGCCAGCAGCCTGAGGGACAGTGGCGGCGCAGATACGCAGTATTTT.

The rearrangement links TRBV2 to TRBJ2-3, with 10 positions matching TRBD1. The length of the CDR3 is 15 residues. V shed 6 bases, J shed 4 bases, and the junction held 7 bases outside the gene matches. Germline CDR1 is SNHLY and CDR2 is FYNNEI. The CDR3 sequence: CASSPRTGGADTQYF. The CDR3 region has the DNA TGTGCCAGCAGCCCTAGGACAGGGGGAGCAGATACGCAGTATTTT.

The rearrangement joins TRBV7-9 to TRBJ2-2; tentative D call: TRBD1 (6 bases). Between the trimmed V and J ends, which lost 6 bases and 4 bases, there was a span of 12 bases. This CDR3 comprises 14 residues. Germline CDR1 and CDR2: SEHNR and FQNEAQ (reference sequence). CDR3 sequence reads: CASRDGQTTGELFF. CDR3 nucleotide sequence: TGTGCCAGCAGGGACGGACAGACCACCGGGGAGCTGTTTTTT.

V is TRBV9 and J is TRBJ2-1; TRBD2 matches at 8 bases. CDR3 length: 15 amino acids. The V gene end was trimmed by 2 bases and the J gene end by 9 bases; junction bases not matched to a gene: 10. The germline V gene encodes CDR1 SGDLS and CDR2 YYNGEE. This CDR3 is CASSVSSGRVSEQFF. CDR3 nucleotides: TGTGCCAGCAGCGTCTCTAGCGGGCGTGTGTCTGAGCAGTTCTTC. The variable domain in full, with the rest retrieved from reference TRBV9 and TRBJ2-1, is DSGVTQTPKHLITATGQRVTLRCSPRSGDLSVYWYQQSLDQGLQFLIQYYNGEERAKGNILERFSAQQFPDLHSELNLSSLELGDSALYFCASSVSSGRVSEQFFGPGTRLTVL.

CDR3 residues: CASSLGDSGTTNEKLFF. The CDR3 bases are TGCGCCAGCAGCTTGGGGGACTCGGGAACAACTAATGAAAAACTGTTTTTT. V and J are TRBV5-1 and TRBJ1-4; perhaps TRBD1 as D (5 bases). Germline CDR1 SGHRS, CDR2 YFSETQ. The V and J ends lost 0 bases and 0 bases respectively, with 12 bases between them. This CDR3 has 17 amino acids.

The rearrangement uses TRBV5-1 and TRBJ2-3; 11 bases agree with TRBD2. Germline lookup yields CDR1 SGHRS and CDR2 YFSETQ. V lost 0 bases, J lost 0 bases, and 9 bases stayed unmatched. This CDR3 has 19 amino acids. CDR3 amino acids: CASSLAGLAGAISTDTQYF. CDR3 DNA sequence: TGCGCCAGCAGCTTGGCCGGACTAGCGGGTGCCATTAGCACAGATACGCAGTATTTT.

The sample holds a few counts of this clone. The sample holds other DNA sequences that translate to the same CDR3. The genes are TRBV5-1 and TRBJ2-3, with 8 positions matching TRBD2. The V gene's germline CDR1 is SGHRS and CDR2 YFSETQ. This CDR3 has 14 amino acids. V lost 4 bases to trimming and J lost 0 bases; unmatched junction nucleotides: 1. In DNA, the CDR3 is TGCGCCAGCAGCCCGGGGGGGAGCACAGATACGCAGTATTTT. Protein: CASSPGGSTDTQYF.

The chain joins TRBV5-4 to TRBJ1-1; D is perhaps TRBD1 (6 bases). Trimming removed 5 bases from V and 3 bases from J, with 14 bases in between. Germline CDR1 and CDR2: SGHNT and YYREEE (reference sequence). The CDR3 contains 14 residues. The DNA of the CDR3 is TGTGCCAGCAGTACACAGGGTGCCGACACTGAAGCTTTCTTT. Its protein is CASSTQGADTEAFF.

This chain's CDR3 is CALGQKNTGELFF. Here the CDR3 DNA reads TGTGCCTTGGGGCAGAAGAACACCGGGGAGCTGTTTTTT. This sequence joins TRBV28 and TRBJ2-2, with D maybe TRBD1 (5 bases). Trimming shortened V by 11 bases and J by 1 base, and 11 bases separated the two germline ends. The CDR3 runs to 13 residues. Germline V gene lookup returns CDR1 MDHEN and CDR2 SYDVKM.